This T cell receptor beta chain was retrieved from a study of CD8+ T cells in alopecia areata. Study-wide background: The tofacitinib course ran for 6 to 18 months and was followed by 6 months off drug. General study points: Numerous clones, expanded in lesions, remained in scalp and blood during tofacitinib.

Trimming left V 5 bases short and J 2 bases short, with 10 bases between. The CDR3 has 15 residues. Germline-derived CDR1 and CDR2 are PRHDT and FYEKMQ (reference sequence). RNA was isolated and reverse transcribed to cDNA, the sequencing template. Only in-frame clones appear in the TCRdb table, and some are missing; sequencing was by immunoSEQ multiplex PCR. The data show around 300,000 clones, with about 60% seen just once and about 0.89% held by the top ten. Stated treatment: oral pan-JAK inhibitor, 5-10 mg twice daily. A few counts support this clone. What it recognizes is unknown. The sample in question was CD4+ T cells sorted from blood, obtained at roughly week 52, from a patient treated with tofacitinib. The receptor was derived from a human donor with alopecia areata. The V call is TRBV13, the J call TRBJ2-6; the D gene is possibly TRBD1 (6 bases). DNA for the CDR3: TGTGCCAGCAGCCCACAGGGCCCTGGGGCCAACGTCCTGACTTTC. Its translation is CASSPQGPGANVLTF.